The 8 T cell receptor beta chains below all came from one sample that was sequenced in a study of blood T cells in healthy people across ages. Next came a second PCR, run for about 6 to 11 cycles, which used a sample-barcoded 5' primer along with a J-beta primer mix. TCRdb ran MiXCR on the 5' RACE reads and lists one entry per CDR3 protein. The table records 980,000 or so distinct CDR3 sequences, roughly 50% of them present only once. Material: blood. The receptor source for this set is a man aged 25-45 years in good health.

The chain joins TRBV7-2 to TRBJ2-7; 7 nucleotides match TRBD1. The CDR3 runs to 14 residues. Germline loops: CDR1 SGHTA, CDR2 FQGNSA. The ends lost 5 bases at V and 2 bases at J; junction bases unmatched: 6. CDR3 loop: CASSPDRFTYEQYF. CDR3 nucleotides: TGTGCCAGCAGCCCGGACAGGTTCACCTACGAGCAGTACTTC. The whole variable domain, remainder taken from reference TRBV7-2 and TRBJ2-7, is GAGVSQSPSNKVTEKGKDVELRCDPISGHTALYWYRQSLGQGLEFLIYFQGNSAPDKSGLPSDRFSAERTGGSVSTLTIQRTQQEDSAVYLCASSPDRFTYEQYFGPGTRLTVT.

This clonotype was seen repeatedly, ten times or more. The genes are TRBV20-1 and TRBJ2-2; 11 nucleotides line up with TRBD2. Germline assignment: CDR1 DFQATT and CDR2 SNEGSKA (reference sequence). V shed 2 bases, J shed 2 bases, and the junction held 1 base outside the gene matches. CDR3 length: 15 residues. This CDR3 reads CSARTSGGNTGELFF. CDR3 coding DNA: TGCAGTGCTAGAACTAGCGGGGGAAACACCGGGGAGCTGTTTTTT.

This clonotype has only a few counts. The rearrangement joins TRBV2 to TRBJ2-7; D ambiguous. The J call is uncertain, as TRBJ2-5 better fits the DNA end. The CDR3 is made up of 13 amino acids. The V gene's germline CDR1 is SNHLY and CDR2 FYNNEI. CDR3 residues: CASSDTGRGTQYF. The CDR3 DNA sequence: TGTGCCAGCAGTGACACGGGTAGAGGGACCCAGTACTTC.

In its sample, this clonotype was seen a few times. This chain joins TRBV6-1 and TRBJ2-1; D possibly corresponds to TRBD1 (6 bases). CDR3 length: 16 residues. Germline CDR1 reads MNHNS; CDR2 reads SASEGT. The V and J ends lost 6 bases and 2 bases respectively, with 17 bases between them. This CDR3 reads CASSESPGEPYNEQFF. The CDR3, as DNA: TGTGCCAGCAGCGAATCTCCAGGGGAACCCTACAATGAGCAGTTCTTC.

This sequence joins TRBV6-1 and TRBJ2-4, with D tentatively TRBD2 (6 bases). This CDR3 comprises 13 residues. Germline CDR1 reads MNHNS; CDR2 reads SASEGT. The V and J ends lost 7 bases and 7 bases respectively, with 14 bases between them. CDR3 DNA sequence: TGTGCCAGCACCAGGACGGAGGGGAACATTCAGTACTTC. This encodes CASTRTEGNIQYF.

The chain has TRBV7-6 and TRBJ1-4; possible D gene TRBD1, 6 bases. The CDR3 extends over 14 amino acids. CDR1 and CDR2 (germline): SGHVS, FNYEAQ. Between the trimmed V and J ends, which lost 4 bases and 4 bases, there was a span of 10 bases. The CDR3 DNA follows: TGTGCCAGCAGCTCAAACAGGGATAATGAAAAACTGTTTTTT. Translated, it gives CASSSNRDNEKLFF.

V usage is TRBV20-1 and J usage is TRBJ2-3; maybe TRBD2 (6 bases). V lost 3 bases, J lost 3 bases, and 16 bases lay in between. The CDR3 consists of 15 residues. CDR1 is DFQATT, CDR2 SNEGSKA, per germline (reference sequence). This chain's CDR3 is CSARPVAGRTDTQYF. CDR3 DNA: TGCAGTGCTAGGCCTGTTGCGGGGCGGACAGATACGCAGTATTTT.

The V gene is TRBV20-1, the J gene TRBJ2-1; no clear D gene. CDR1 and CDR2 (germline): DFQATT, SNEGSKA (reference sequence). CDR3 size: 15 residues. Trimming took 6 bases from V and 0 from J, leaving 15 bases between them. CDR3 nucleotide sequence: TGCAGTGCCCCAATAGGCCCCCTCTCCTACAATGAGCAGTTCTTC. As protein: CSAPIGPLSYNEQFF.